This T cell receptor (beta chain) came from a study of chemoradiotherapy in HPV16-positive cancers. Study details: Candidate HPV-specific clones and shared TCR motifs came from two HPV16-positive patients.

The CDR3 extends over 14 amino acids. Trimming stripped 1 base from V and 4 bases from J, with 10 bases between. Germline CDR1 is MGHDK and CDR2 is SYGVNS. The repertoire was sequenced with immunoSEQ multiplex PCR; TCRdb's copy has only in-frame clones and lacks some. The sample shows 25,000 to 35,000 clones, roughly nine tenths of them seen only once. Specimen: blood, collected from a patient who underwent chemoradiotherapy. This chain uses TRBV25-1 with TRBJ1-2, with D possibly being TRBD1 (6 bases). The TCR comes from a human donor with HPV-associated anogenital cancer. This CDR3 is CASSESGAGYGYTF. In DNA, the CDR3 is TGTGCCAGCAGTGAATCGGGGGCAGGCTATGGCTACACCTTC.